This TCR beta chain is drawn from a study of read filtering for tumor transcriptome and immune sequencing. From germline, CDR1 is SGHVS and CDR2 FNYEAQ. With 5 bases removed from V and 12 bases from J, the gap between germline ends came to 14 bases. The CDR3 loop spans 12 amino acids. About this clonotype: It may be a read error: a sequence one base away is much more abundant.

Molecular barcoded adaptors covering alpha/delta and beta/gamma chains were used on roughly 400 ng RNA. Using its own MiXCR run on the reads, TCRdb lists one record per CDR3 protein. The sample has approximately 90,000 distinct CDR3 sequences; under 25% are singletons. This receptor was obtained from a donor aged 40 or over with multiple myeloma. V and J are TRBV7-6 and TRBJ2-1; perhaps TRBD1 as D (5 bases). Material for sequencing was a population of CD138-negative cells sorted from bone marrow. CDR3 nucleotides: TGTGCCAGCAGCCCCAGGGTCGCTGGGCAGTTCTTC. Residues: CASSPRVAGQFF.